This TCR beta chain was sequenced during a study of T cell changes during pregnancy in multiple sclerosis (dated by TCRdb to about 2019). Concerning the study at large: The study looked at changes in the T cell repertoire across pregnancy in women with multiple sclerosis.

Relative to germline, V is 1 base shorter and J is 1 base shorter, with 8 bases between their ends. The CDR3 contains 14 residues, cysteine and phenylalanine counted. Only the CDR3 region is kept as DNA, spanning 42 bases read in frame from base 1. CDR1 and CDR2 are drawn from the germline V gene (reference sequence): SGHKS, YYEKEE. The library was built by means of the immunoSEQ multiplex PCR assay. TCRdb took this table from immuneACCESS and kept in-frame rearrangements with V and J called. Such tables lack part of the clones; where checked against another copy, unresolved V genes explain under half of the gap, and the rest is unexplained. The sample table records 98,000 or so clones; 90% to 95% of these occur just once. Around 0.99% of the sample rests with the top ten. In the case of this clone: No antigen is known for it. The sample holds no much larger clone one base away, and base qualities are not on file.

This chain joins TRBV5-5 to TRBJ2-5; the D region possibly corresponds to TRBD1 (6 bases align). The receptor comes from a female donor with multiple sclerosis, enrolled in a pregnancy study. The sequencing used peripheral blood, collected after pregnancy. The encoded CDR3 is CASSLRGGQETQYF. The nucleotides read TGTGCCAGCAGCTTGCGAGGGGGCCAAGAGACCCAGTACTTC. The full variable domain, completed from the reference TRBV5-5 and TRBJ2-5 proteins outside the CDR3, reads DAGVTQSPTHLIKTRGQQVTLRCSPISGHKSVSWYQQVLGQGPQFIFQYYEKEERGRGNFPDRFSARQFPNYSSELNVNALLLGDSALYLCASSLRGGQETQYFGPGTRLLVL.